Reported below is one TCR beta chain. As yet, its antigen is unknown. With random hexamers, reverse transcription was performed on about 0.5 to 1 ug of RNA. The authors amplified TCR beta CDR3 across 54 Vbeta and 13 Jbeta using immunoSEQ multiplex PCR. TCRdb itself ran the immunoSEQ multiplex PCR reads through MiXCR, one entry per CDR3 protein. The sample shows roughly 250,000 distinct CDR3 sequences, almost 97% of them seen only once. The data belong to a study of CD8 T cells in Susac syndrome. Study-wide background: Patients with Susac syndrome were therapy-naive, on corticosteroids, or on intravenous immunoglobulin alone at the time that blood was drawn.

Study-level points and caveats: In Susac patients, clonal expansion was not detected in CD4+ cells.

TEMRA cells were FACS-enriched, with CD8+ and CD4+ T cells isolated negatively. The CDR3 has 16 amino acids. Germline V gene sequence: CDR1 MDHEN, CDR2 SYDVKM. The V gene end was trimmed by 7 bases and the J gene end by 3 bases; junction bases not matched to a gene: 10. The origin of this receptor is a human donor with Susac syndrome. V usage is TRBV28 and J usage is TRBJ2-5; TRBD2 aligns across 11 bases. The material sequenced was CD4+ T cells from PBMCs. For the CDR3, the DNA is TGTGCCAGCAAACCTACTAGCGGGAGTAAGGAAGAGACCCAGTACTTC. It is translated as CASKPTSGSKEETQYF.